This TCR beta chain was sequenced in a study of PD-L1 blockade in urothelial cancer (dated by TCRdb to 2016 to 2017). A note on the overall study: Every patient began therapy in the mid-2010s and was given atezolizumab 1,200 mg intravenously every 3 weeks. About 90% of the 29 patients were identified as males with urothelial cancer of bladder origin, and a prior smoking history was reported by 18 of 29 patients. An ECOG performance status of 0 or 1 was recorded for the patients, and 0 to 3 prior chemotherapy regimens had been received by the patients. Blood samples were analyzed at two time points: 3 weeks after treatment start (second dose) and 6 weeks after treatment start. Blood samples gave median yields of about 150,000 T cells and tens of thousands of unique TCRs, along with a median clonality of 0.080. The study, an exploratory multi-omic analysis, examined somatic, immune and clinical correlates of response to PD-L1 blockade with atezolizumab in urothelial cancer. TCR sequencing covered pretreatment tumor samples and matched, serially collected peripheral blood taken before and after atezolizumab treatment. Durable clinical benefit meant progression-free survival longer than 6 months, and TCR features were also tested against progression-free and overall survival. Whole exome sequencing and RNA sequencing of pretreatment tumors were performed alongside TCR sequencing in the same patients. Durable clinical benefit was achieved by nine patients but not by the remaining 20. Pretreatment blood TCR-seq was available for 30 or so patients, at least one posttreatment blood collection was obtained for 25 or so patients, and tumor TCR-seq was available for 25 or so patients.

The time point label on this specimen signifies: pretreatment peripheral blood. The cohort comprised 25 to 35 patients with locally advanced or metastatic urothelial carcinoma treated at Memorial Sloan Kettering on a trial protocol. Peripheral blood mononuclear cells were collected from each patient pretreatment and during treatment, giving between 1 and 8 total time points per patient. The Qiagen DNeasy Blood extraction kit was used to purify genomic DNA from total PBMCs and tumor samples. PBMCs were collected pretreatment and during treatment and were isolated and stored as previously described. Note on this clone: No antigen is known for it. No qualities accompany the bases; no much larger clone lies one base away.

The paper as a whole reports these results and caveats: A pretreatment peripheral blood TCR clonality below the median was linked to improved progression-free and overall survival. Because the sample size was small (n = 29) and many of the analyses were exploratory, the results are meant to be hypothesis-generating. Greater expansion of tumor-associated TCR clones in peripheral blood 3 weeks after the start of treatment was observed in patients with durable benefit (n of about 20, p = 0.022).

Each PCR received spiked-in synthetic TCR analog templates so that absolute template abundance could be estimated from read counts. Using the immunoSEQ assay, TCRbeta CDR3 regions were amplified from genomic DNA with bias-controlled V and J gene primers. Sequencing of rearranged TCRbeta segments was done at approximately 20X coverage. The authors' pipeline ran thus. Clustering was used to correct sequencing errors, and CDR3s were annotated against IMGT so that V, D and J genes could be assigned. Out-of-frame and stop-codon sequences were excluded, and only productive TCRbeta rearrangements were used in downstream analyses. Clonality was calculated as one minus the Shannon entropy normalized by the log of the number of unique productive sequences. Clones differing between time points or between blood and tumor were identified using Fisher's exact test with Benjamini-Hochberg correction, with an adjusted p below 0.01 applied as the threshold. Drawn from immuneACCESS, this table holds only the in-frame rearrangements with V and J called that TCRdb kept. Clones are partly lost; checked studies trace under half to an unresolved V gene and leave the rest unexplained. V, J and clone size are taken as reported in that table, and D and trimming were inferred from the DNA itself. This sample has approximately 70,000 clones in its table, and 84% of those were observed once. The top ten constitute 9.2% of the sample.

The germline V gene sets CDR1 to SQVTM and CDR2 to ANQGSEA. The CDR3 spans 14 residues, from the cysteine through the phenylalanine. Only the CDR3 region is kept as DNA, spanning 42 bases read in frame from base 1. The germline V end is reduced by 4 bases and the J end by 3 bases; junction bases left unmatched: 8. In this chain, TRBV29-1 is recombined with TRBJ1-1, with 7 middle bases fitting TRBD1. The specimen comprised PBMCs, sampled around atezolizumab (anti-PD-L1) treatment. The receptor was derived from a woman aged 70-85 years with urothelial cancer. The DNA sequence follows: TGCAGCGTTGTTTGGGGGACAGTCTACACTGAAGCTTTCTTT. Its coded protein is CSVVWGTVYTEAFF. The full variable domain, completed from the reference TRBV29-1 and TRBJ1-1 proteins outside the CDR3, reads SAVISQKPSRDICQRGTSLTIQCQVDSQVTMMFWYRQQPGQSLTLIATANQGSEATYESGFVIDKFPISRPNLTFSTLTVSNMSPEDSSIYLCSVVWGTVYTEAFFGQGTRLTVV.